This entry features one T cell receptor (beta chain) sequence. Its specificity is not known. The CDR3 contains 15 residues. Looked up from germline, CDR1 is SGHVS and CDR2 is FQNEAQ. J was trimmed by 2 bases and V by 5 bases; bases with no gene match: 6. Treatment defined: oral pan-JAK inhibitor, 5-10 mg twice daily. This entry is derived from a study of CD8+ T cells in alopecia areata. Investigators isolated RNA and reverse transcribed it into cDNA to act as the sequencing template. Measured with immunoSEQ multiplex PCR; TCRdb has only the in-frame clones, and not every one. The data hold about 190,000 clones, with around 56% observed a single time. Overall study results and limits: Compared with normal scalp, lesional scalp had higher clonality and more expanded CD8+ clones.

The material sequenced was CD4+ T cells sorted from blood, taken at week 4, from a patient treated with tofacitinib. The receptor was derived from a human donor with alopecia areata. This rearrangement joins TRBV7-8 to TRBJ1-3, with 7 bases fitting TRBD1. As DNA, the CDR3 is TGTGCCAGCAGCCCTCAGACAGGGACTGGAAACACCATATATTTT. Encoded protein: CASSPQTGTGNTIYF.